The sequence of this TCR beta chain was determined in a study of blood T cell repertoires in COVID-19. Method: immunoSEQ multiplex PCR; TCRdb's copy keeps in-frame clones and lacks some. The repertoire holds about 220,000 clones, around 90% seen once, with roughly 14% in the top ten. This clonotype originated in a woman aged 50 to 60 with acute COVID-19. Input material: PBMCs or T cells enriched from blood (not recorded which).

The CDR3, as DNA: TGTGCCAGCAGCCCCTACGGACAGGGGGTTTCCTATGGCTACACCTTC. It translates to CASSPYGQGVSYGYTF. The chain combines TRBV27 with TRBJ1-2, with TRBD1 matching 10 bases. J gave up 4 bases and V 6 bases, and 11 bases lay outside the gene matches. The CDR3 totals 16 residues. Germline lookup yields CDR1 MNHEY and CDR2 SMNVEV (reference sequence).